What follows is one T cell receptor beta chain and its context. This CDR3 has 14 amino acids. Germline V lookup: CDR1 LGHNA, CDR2 YSLEER. Trimming removed 6 bases from V and 11 bases from J; junction bases left unmatched: 10. Clones were sequenced by immunoSEQ multiplex PCR, and TCRdb holds only the in-frame ones, with some missing. The sample has around 60,000 clones; about 74% are singletons. These data belong to a study of blood T cell repertoires in COVID-19. This TCR was sampled from a woman of 80 years or more with acute or convalescent COVID-19. Specimen: peripheral blood. This chain uses TRBV4-3 with TRBJ1-5; 10 positions agree with TRBD1. CDR3 sequence (DNA): TGCGCCAGCAGTCCCGGGACAGGGGATCGGGCCCAGCATTTT. Its translation is CASSPGTGDRAQHF.